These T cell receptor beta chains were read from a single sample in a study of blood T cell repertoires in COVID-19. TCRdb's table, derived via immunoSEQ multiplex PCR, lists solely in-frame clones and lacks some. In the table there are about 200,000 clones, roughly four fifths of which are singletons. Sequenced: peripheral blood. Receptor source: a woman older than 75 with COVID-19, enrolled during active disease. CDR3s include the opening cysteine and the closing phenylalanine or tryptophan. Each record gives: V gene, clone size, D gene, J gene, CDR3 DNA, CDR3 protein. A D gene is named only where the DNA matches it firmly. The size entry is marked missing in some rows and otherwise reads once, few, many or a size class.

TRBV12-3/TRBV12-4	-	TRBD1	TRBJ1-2	TGTGCCAGCAGTGCTGGACAGGGCTATGGCTACACCTTC	CASSAGQGYGYTF
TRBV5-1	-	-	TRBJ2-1	TGCGCCAGCAGCTCGGACTGGGCGGGGAATGAGCAGTTCTTC	CASSSDWAGNEQFF
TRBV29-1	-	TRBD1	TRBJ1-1	TGCAGCGTTGAGGTTGACAGGGGAGCTTTCTTT	CSVEVDRGAFF
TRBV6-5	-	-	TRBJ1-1	TGTGCCAGCAGTTACTCAAAAGCGGAGACTGAAGCTTTCTTT	CASSYSKAETEAFF
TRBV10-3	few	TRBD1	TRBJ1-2	TGTGCCATCAGTGGGACAGGGGAGAACTATGGCTACACCTTC	CAISGTGENYGYTF
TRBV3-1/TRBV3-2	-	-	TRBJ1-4	TGTGCCAGCAGCCCCGGGACAACAACTAATGAAAAACTGTTTTTT	CASSPGTTTNEKLFF
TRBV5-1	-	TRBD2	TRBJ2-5	TGCGCCAGCAGCTTGGGGACTAGCTCACTCGGTAGGGAGACCCAGTACTTC	CASSLGTSSLGRETQYF
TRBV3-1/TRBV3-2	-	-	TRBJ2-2	TGTGCCAGCAGCCATCTAGGGGGCACCGGGGAGCTGTTTTTT	CASSHLGGTGELFF
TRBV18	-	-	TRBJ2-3	TGTGCCAGCCGCGGGACAAGGGGGCGGCAGTATTTT	CASRGTRGRQYF
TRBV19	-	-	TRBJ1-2	TGTGCCAGTAGTTTCAAAAACTTACAGGGAGCTAACTATGGCTACACCTTC	CASSFKNLQGANYGYTF
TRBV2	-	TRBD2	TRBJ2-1	TGTGCCAGCAGTGTACTAGCGGGAGATGGTGAGCAGTTCTTC	CASSVLAGDGEQFF
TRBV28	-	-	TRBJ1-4	TGTGCCAGCAAGTACAGCATGGGGGGTGGGAGTGAAAAACTGTTTTTT	CASKYSMGGGSEKLFF
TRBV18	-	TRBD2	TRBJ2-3	TGTGCCAGCTCACCACTTGCTAGCGGGAGCTCAGGCACAGATACGCAGTATTTT	CASSPLASGSSGTDTQYF
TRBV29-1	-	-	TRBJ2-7	TGCAGCGTTGTCACGAGCTCCTACGAGCAGTACTTC	CSVVTSSYEQYF
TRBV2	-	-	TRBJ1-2	TGTGCCAGCAGCCCCCGGAGGCGCGGAGACTATGGCTACACCTTC	CASSPRRRGDYGYTF
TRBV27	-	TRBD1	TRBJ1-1	TGTGCCAGCAGTTTATTAAACAGGGGGCTAAAAACTGAAGCTTTCTTT	CASSLLNRGLKTEAFF
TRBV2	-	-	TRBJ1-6	TGTGCCAGCAGTGAAGTGGGACAATTACTCCACTTT	CASSEVGQLLHF